This TCR beta chain was sequenced during a study of blood T cell repertoires in COVID-19. The length of the CDR3 is 15 residues. The ends were cut back, 2 bases at V and 2 bases at J, with 10 bases in the middle. CDR1 LNHDA and CDR2 SQIVND come from the germline V gene (reference sequence). Data came from immunoSEQ multiplex PCR; TCRdb stores just in-frame clones and leaves some out. Among 200,000 to 250,000 clones listed, around 90% were seen once. The chain combines TRBV19 with TRBJ2-1; tentative D call: TRBD1 (5 bases). The origin of this receptor is a woman in her fifties or sixties with acute COVID-19. The specimen was PBMCs or T cells enriched from blood (not recorded which). For the CDR3, the DNA is TGTGCCAGTAGTATACAGCAGGGAACCTACAATGAGCAGTTCTTC. Amino acid sequence: CASSIQQGTYNEQFF.